Reported below is one T cell receptor (beta chain). Its target is unknown. This CDR3 is 15 amino acids long. The germline V gene has CDR1 SGHTA and CDR2 FQGNSA. This entry is derived from a study of T cells expressing NK-cell markers. Study summary: Seven of the eight sequenced donors were classified as HCMV-seropositive, and one was classified as seronegative. Overall study findings and caveats: Several donors likewise had their CD3+CD56-NKG2C+ fraction led by these clonotypes. Expanded NKG2C+ T cell clones had unclear HCMV specificity.

For TCR beta, cDNA was produced by 5'RACE template switching with UMIs. One entry per CDR3 protein, without DNA, is what TCRdb gives after re-calling the 5' RACE reads. This sample carries 500,000 to 600,000 distinct CDR3 sequences, with approximately 4% going to the ten biggest clones. This chain uses TRBV7-2 with TRBJ2-1; lacking DNA, the TRBD2 call made by TCRdb goes unchecked. This clonotype originated in a man younger than 30 in good health. The sample comprised blood T cells: a sorted CD56 or NKG2C T cell subset, CD4+ or CD8+ T cells, or bulk PBMC T cells (not recorded which). The CDR3 loop reads CASSLVGRAQREQFF.